These 10 T cell receptor beta chains originate from one sample sequenced in a study of vaccination and CD4 T cells after COVID-19. CD4+ T cells that had been cultured provided DNA sequenced with the Oncomine TCR Beta short-read assay. Via MiXCR, TCRdb re-called the PCR reads, giving one row per CDR3 protein. The sample carries around 16,000 distinct CDR3 sequences, around half recorded once. No antigen has been identified for these receptors. Treatment denoted: roughly 11-day PBMC culture with coronavirus spike peptide pools or control peptides (ViraFEST assay). Sequencing used CD4+ T cells from blood, cultured in vitro. All receptors derive from a human donor who had recovered from COVID-19.

V is TRBV9 and J is TRBJ1-1; D is uncertain. Looked up from germline, CDR1 is SGDLS and CDR2 is YYNGEE. V was clipped by 1 base and J by 1 base, with 8 bases between them. The CDR3 sequence is 14 residues long. The CDR3 bases are TGTGCCAGCAGCGTAAGCACTTCGAACACTGAAGCTTTCTTT. Protein sequence: CASSVSTSNTEAFF.

This clonotype was recorded once. The chain employs TRBV19 and TRBJ2-1; 7 nucleotides line up with TRBD1. Germline assignment: CDR1 LNHDA and CDR2 SQIVND (reference sequence). The CDR3 is made up of 20 amino acids. V shed 4 bases, J shed 0 bases, and the junction held 18 bases outside the gene matches. CDR3 loop: CASSNRDSRTWANSYNEQFF. In DNA, the CDR3 is TGTGCCAGTAGTAACCGGGACAGCAGGACCTGGGCTAACTCCTACAATGAGCAGTTCTTC.

The genes are TRBV20-1 and TRBJ1-2, with D maybe TRBD1 (6 bases). V lost 6 bases and J lost 4, with 15 bases in between. The germline CDR1 and CDR2 sequences are DFQATT and SNEGSKA (reference sequence). The CDR3 is 13 amino acids. The CDR3 loop reads CSASTGTIYGYTF. In DNA, the CDR3 is TGCAGTGCGTCGACAGGCACCATCTATGGCTACACCTTC.

The CDR3 DNA follows: TGTGCCAGCAGGGGACACGGAGGAGCCAAAAACATTCAGTACTTC. Protein: CASRGHGGAKNIQYF. The chain carries TRBV12-3 or TRBV12-4 and TRBJ2-4; tentatively, D is TRBD1 (6 bases). The CDR3 sequence is 15 residues long. Trimming removed 6 bases at V and 0 bases at J, with 12 bases between.

This clonotype has more than one count but fewer than ten. This chain uses TRBV7-2 with TRBJ1-5, with D maybe TRBD1 (6 bases). CDR3 length: 15 amino acids. CDR1 SGHTA and CDR2 FQGNSA come from the germline V gene. V lost 5 bases and J 5 bases, leaving 16 bases between the germline ends. The CDR3 is CASSPPGGAYQPQHF. As DNA, the CDR3 is TGTGCCAGCAGCCCTCCGGGGGGCGCGTATCAGCCCCAGCATTTT.

The chain is built from TRBV27 and TRBJ2-7, with D perhaps given as TRBD1 or TRBD2 (5 bases each). This CDR3 region has 16 residues. CDR1 and CDR2 from the germline V gene are MNHEY and SMNVEV (reference sequence). The V gene lost 4 bases and the J gene lost 2 bases, with 18 bases spanning the gap. The CDR3 sequence: CASSYAPRDEPYEQYF. CDR3 in DNA: TGTGCCAGCAGTTACGCCCCCCGGGACGAACCCTACGAGCAGTACTTC.

A single count supports this clonotype. V gene TRBV6-5 combines with J gene TRBJ1-5; tentatively, D is TRBD1 (5 bases). The CDR3 has 16 residues. Trimming removed 2 bases from V and 0 bases from J, with 11 bases in between. The germline gives CDR1 MNHEY, CDR2 SVGAGI. The CDR3 nucleotides read TGTGCCAGCAGTTACCGACAGCCGGATAGCAATCAGCCCCAGCATTTT. As protein: CASSYRQPDSNQPQHF.

V usage is TRBV7-2 and J usage is TRBJ2-6; D is ambiguous. V gave up 3 bases and J gave up 0 bases, with 12 bases separating them. Germline CDR1 is SGHTA and CDR2 is FQGNSA. The CDR3 has 17 residues. The CDR3 reads CASSFVGSSSGANVLTF. The CDR3 DNA follows: TGTGCCAGCAGCTTCGTAGGGTCCAGCTCTGGGGCCAACGTCCTGACTTTC.

This clonotype was detected once. The V call is TRBV25-1, the J call TRBJ2-1, with D uncertain. The J call could be wrong; TRBJ2-7 is a better fit for the DNA end. CDR1 and CDR2 (germline): MGHDK, SYGVNS. There are 12 residues in the CDR3. CDR3 nucleotides: TGTGCCAGCATGGGGTGGGGTTACGAGCAGTACTTC. It encodes CASMGWGYEQYF.

Here the CDR3 reads CASSQGAGFAGYTF. The CDR3 DNA reads as TGTGCCAGCAGCCAGGGCGCGGGTTTTGCTGGCTACACCTTC. This chain links TRBV5-4 with TRBJ1-2; possibly TRBD1 for D (5 bases). CDR1 is SGHNT, CDR2 YYREEE, per germline (reference sequence). The CDR3 extends over 14 amino acids. The V end was cut by 4 bases, the J end by 7 bases, with 17 bases between.